A single sample is the source of the 24 T cell receptor beta chains below, sequenced in a study of blood T cell repertoires in COVID-19. Assay used: immunoSEQ multiplex PCR; TCRdb lists only in-frame clones, some missing. This repertoire shows more than 110,000 clones, roughly 84% found once; its top ten account for around 8.6%. The specimen was peripheral blood. These receptors were obtained from a human donor in a cohort sampled during active COVID-19.

The chain is built from TRBV6-6 and TRBJ2-1; D is ambiguous. V gave up 0 bases and J gave up 13 bases, with 13 bases separating them. The CDR3 has 13 residues. CDR1 MNHNY and CDR2 SVGAGI come from the germline V gene (reference sequence). The CDR3 DNA reads TGTGCCAGCAGTTACTCGATGGGCCAGGAACAGTTCTTC. Translation gives CASSYSMGQEQFF.

This rearrangement joins TRBV4-1 to TRBJ2-1, with a tentative D call TRBD2 (7 bases). The CDR3 is 19 amino acids. The V gene lost 4 bases and the J gene lost 0 bases, with 22 bases spanning the gap. The germline CDR1 and CDR2 sequences are MGHRA and YSYEKL. Here the CDR3 reads CASSLLSGGGRSSYNEQFF. The DNA of the CDR3 is TGCGCCAGCAGCCTCCTCAGTGGCGGGGGCCGGAGCTCCTACAATGAGCAGTTCTTC.

The J gene is TRBJ2-7, the V gene TRBV19; perhaps TRBD1 as D (5 bases). The germline V gene has CDR1 LNHDA and CDR2 SQIVND (reference sequence). This CDR3 contains 11 residues. V was pared by 4 bases and J by 7 bases, with 8 bases between. In DNA, the CDR3 is TGTGCCAGTAGTACAGGGTGGGAGCAGTACTTC. It translates to CASSTGWEQYF. The complete variable domain, with remaining parts taken from reference TRBV19 and TRBJ2-7, reads DGGITQSPKYLFRKEGQNVTLSCEQNLNHDAMYWYRQDPGQGLRLIYYSQIVNDFQKGDIAEGYSVSREKKESFPLTVTSAQKNPTAFYLCASSTGWEQYFGPGTRLTVT.

The rearrangement links TRBV2 to TRBJ1-1; D is perhaps TRBD1 (6 bases). Germline CDR1 SNHLY, CDR2 FYNNEI. There are 15 residues in the CDR3. The ends were cut back, 5 bases at V and 1 base at J, with 14 bases in the middle. The CDR3 region is CASSIMGQRNTEAFF. The CDR3 nucleotides are TGTGCCAGCAGTATTATGGGACAAAGGAACACTGAAGCTTTCTTT.

This clone was counted a single time. The V gene is TRBV6-6, the J gene TRBJ1-3; 8 nucleotides match TRBD1. Germline V lookup: CDR1 MNHNY, CDR2 SVGAGI (reference sequence). The V gene end was trimmed by 2 bases and the J gene end by 0 bases; junction bases not matched to a gene: 0. The CDR3 loop spans 15 amino acids. CDR3 nucleotide sequence: TGTGCCAGCAGTTACGGACAGGGCTCTGGAAACACCATATATTTT. This sequence encodes CASSYGQGSGNTIYF.

V usage is TRBV19 and J usage is TRBJ1-2, with TRBD1 matching over 9 bases. Germline CDR1 reads LNHDA; CDR2 reads SQIVND (reference sequence). The CDR3 has 14 residues. Losses at the gene ends were 4 bases for V and 5 bases for J; bases not matched to a gene: 5. The CDR3 DNA sequence: TGTGCCAGTAGTACCCCGGGACAGGGATATGGCTACACCTTC. Its translation: CASSTPGQGYGYTF.

This clone was seen just once. The J gene is TRBJ2-5, the V gene TRBV6-1; 7 bases map to TRBD2. Losses at the gene ends were 0 bases for V and 0 bases for J; bases not matched to a gene: 1. CDR1 and CDR2 from the germline V gene are MNHNS and SASEGT. The CDR3 extends over 15 amino acids. The DNA for the CDR3 is TGTGCCAGCAGTGAAGCGGGGGGGGACCAAGAGACCCAGTACTTC. This gives the protein CASSEAGGDQETQYF.

J is TRBJ2-2 and V is TRBV11-2; 9 bases line up with TRBD1. J lost 2 bases, V lost 3 bases, and 10 bases had no gene match. Looked up from germline, CDR1 is SGHAT and CDR2 is FQNNGV. The CDR3 totals 18 residues. CDR3 region: CASSFRPGGQGNTGELFF. The CDR3 DNA is TGTGCCAGCAGCTTCCGCCCGGGGGGACAGGGTAACACCGGGGAGCTGTTTTTT.

This rearrangement joins TRBV3-1 (or the pseudogene TRBV3-2) to TRBJ1-2, with 7 nucleotides matching TRBD1. After removal of 4 bases from V and 6 bases from J, the junction contained 2 bases not matched to a gene. Looked up from germline, CDR1 is LGHDT and CDR2 is YNNKEL (reference sequence). The CDR3 contains 12 residues. CDR3 nucleotides: TGTGCCAGCAGCCCGGGACAGAATGGCTACACCTTC. Translation gives CASSPGQNGYTF.

This chain joins TRBV19 and TRBJ1-6; 8 positions match TRBD1. CDR1 and CDR2 from the germline V gene are LNHDA and SQIVND (reference sequence). The CDR3 is made up of 15 amino acids. V was clipped by 4 bases and J by 7 bases; unmatched bases: 6. CDR3 sequence reads: CASSTSGQENSPLHF. The CDR3 nucleotides are TGTGCCAGTAGTACTTCGGGACAGGAGAATTCACCCCTCCACTTT.

This rearrangement joins TRBV6-5 to TRBJ1-3; D gene ambiguous. The CDR3 spans 16 residues. Per germline, CDR1 MNHEY and CDR2 SVGAGI. V shed 2 bases and J shed 0 bases, with 11 bases lying between them. CDR3 sequence reads: CASSYGSSVSGNTIYF. CDR3 in DNA: TGTGCCAGCAGTTACGGTTCCTCAGTCTCTGGAAACACCATATATTTT.

The rearrangement uses TRBV19 and TRBJ1-5; 10 nucleotides agree with TRBD1. V was clipped by 7 bases and J by 4 bases; unmatched bases: 10. From germline, CDR1 is LNHDA and CDR2 SQIVND (reference sequence). The CDR3 runs to 16 residues. CDR3 sequence (DNA): TGTGCCAGTACCATCACGGGACAGGGGTGGAATCAGCCCCAGCATTTT. Amino acids: CASTITGQGWNQPQHF.

The chain carries TRBV5-1 and TRBJ2-7; D gene unclear. CDR1 and CDR2 (germline): SGHRS, YFSETQ. V gave up 0 bases and J gave up 0 bases, with 10 bases separating them. This CDR3 comprises 15 residues. This CDR3 reads CASSLVGSGSYEQYF. DNA of the CDR3: TGCGCCAGCAGCTTGGTCGGGTCTGGCTCCTACGAGCAGTACTTC.

The rearrangement links TRBV6-5 to TRBJ2-6; possible D gene TRBD1, 5 bases. The CDR3 contains 15 residues. The V end was cut by 6 bases, the J end by 3 bases, with 12 bases between. Germline V gene sequence: CDR1 MNHEY, CDR2 SVGAGI. CDR3 in amino acids: CASSRAVGGANVLTF. CDR3 DNA sequence: TGTGCCAGCAGCAGGGCTGTGGGTGGGGCCAACGTCCTGACTTTC.

The genes are TRBV19 and TRBJ1-5; D perhaps matches TRBD1 (6 bases). Germline values: CDR1 LNHDA, CDR2 SQIVND (reference sequence). V lost 7 bases, J lost 4 bases, and 11 bases lay in between. This CDR3 has 13 residues. CDR3: CASNLQGNQPQHF. CDR3 nucleotide sequence: TGTGCCAGTAACCTACAGGGAAATCAGCCCCAGCATTTT.

The genes are TRBV18 and TRBJ1-5; D possibly corresponds to TRBD1 (5 bases). This CDR3 spans 13 amino acids. Germline V gene data show CDR1 as KGHSH and CDR2 as LQKENI. V lost 3 bases, J lost 4 bases, and 7 bases lay in between. CDR3 sequence reads: CASSPTENQPQHF. CDR3 nucleotides: TGTGCCAGCTCACCGACAGAGAATCAGCCCCAGCATTTT.

This sequence joins TRBV6-1 and TRBJ1-1; D is unresolved. Germline values: CDR1 MNHNS, CDR2 SASEGT. Trimming stripped 3 bases from V and 1 base from J, with 9 bases between. There are 14 residues in the CDR3. The CDR3, as DNA: TGTGCCAGCAGTGACAGGTCTGGGAACACTGAAGCTTTCTTT. It codes for CASSDRSGNTEAFF.

CDR3 residues: CASSPRHNTQYF. The DNA of the CDR3 is TGTGCCAGCAGCCCCCGACATAATACGCAGTATTTT. The chain recombines TRBV7-9 with TRBJ2-3; D ambiguous. CDR3 size: 12 residues. Germline V CDR1 and CDR2: SEHNR, FQNEAQ (reference sequence). Trimming pared 5 bases from V and 7 bases from J, leaving 10 bases between.

The gene calls are TRBV28 and TRBJ2-1, with D perhaps TRBD1 (5 bases). V was shortened by 3 bases and J by 3 bases, with 21 bases between the two germline ends. Germline V CDR1 and CDR2: MDHEN, SYDVKM. CDR3 size: 18 residues. The chain's CDR3 is CASSLLDSKTYYYNEQFF. For the CDR3, the DNA is TGTGCCAGCAGTTTGTTAGACAGCAAGACTTATTACTACAATGAGCAGTTCTTC.

The chain has TRBV27 and TRBJ1-3; TRBD1 aligns across 10 bases. Germline V CDR1 and CDR2: MNHEY, SMNVEV (reference sequence). With V trimmed by 2 bases and J by 7 bases, 5 bases remained unmatched. The CDR3 spans 15 residues. The CDR3 spells CASSLDWTGGNTIYF. CDR3 bases: TGTGCCAGCAGTTTAGACTGGACAGGGGGGAACACCATATATTTT.

This chain connects TRBV12-5 to TRBJ2-3, with 11 bases identical to TRBD1. V shed 1 base and J 4 bases; nucleotides not matched to a gene: 7. This CDR3 has 17 residues. Germline loops: CDR1 LGHNT, CDR2 FRNRAP. The CDR3 protein is CASGLGGTGGTADTQYF. The CDR3 DNA reads as TGTGCTAGTGGTTTGGGAGGGACAGGGGGTACTGCAGATACGCAGTATTTT.

The chain joins TRBV5-4 to TRBJ1-2; D is possibly TRBD1 (6 bases). Trimming shortened V by 4 bases and J by 2 bases, and 12 bases separated the two germline ends. Germline CDR1 reads SGHNT; CDR2 reads YYREEE (reference sequence). This CDR3 spans 14 amino acids. CDR3 bases: TGTGCCAGCAGCCATCAGGGACAAAACTATGGCTACACCTTC. It yields the protein CASSHQGQNYGYTF.

CDR3 bases: TGTGCCAGCAGCCCAAGCGGGGTATCCTACAATGAGCAGTTCTTC. Amino acids: CASSPSGVSYNEQFF. This sequence joins TRBV7-3 and TRBJ2-1; the match to TRBD2 covers 7 bases. Germline V gene lookup returns CDR1 SGHTA and CDR2 FQGTGA. The CDR3 has 15 amino acids. V lost 5 bases and J lost 1; bases outside the gene matches: 5.

The chain combines TRBV7-9 with TRBJ1-3; D uncertain. The ends were cut back, 5 bases at V and 0 bases at J, with 11 bases in the middle. Germline V gene data show CDR1 as SEHNR and CDR2 as FQNEAQ (reference sequence). The CDR3 length is 15 residues. The CDR3 DNA sequence: TGTGCCAGCAGCCCAAGCAAGAGCTCTGGAAACACCATATATTTT. Amino acid sequence: CASSPSKSSGNTIYF.